Listed below are T cell receptor beta chains from one sample, sequenced in a study of blood T cell repertoires in COVID-19. Only in-frame clones appear in the TCRdb table, and some are missing; sequencing was by immunoSEQ multiplex PCR. The top ten hold around 6.8% of the sample, which has a few hundred thousand clones, around 90% seen once. What was sequenced was peripheral blood. These receptors all come from a woman under 40 with COVID-19, enrolled during active disease. Each CDR3 is given with its conserved first and last residue. A D gene is named only where the DNA matches it firmly. Not all rows give a size; the values are once, few, many and, for expanded clones, a class.

V	size	J	D	DNA	CDR3
TRBV2	once	TRBJ2-5	NA	TGTGCCAGCATGGGGGACTCCCGACAGACCCAGTACTTC	CASMGDSRQTQYF
TRBV5-4	NA	TRBJ2-2	NA	TGTGCCAGCAGCCCCCCCCCTCGCGGCAACACCGGGGAGCTGTTTTTT	CASSPPPRGNTGELFF
TRBV28	NA	TRBJ1-1	NA	TGTGCCAGCAGTTTAGGGGGTAGTCCCGGGGGAGAGGAAGCTTTCTTT	CASSLGGSPGGEEAFF
TRBV7-2	NA	TRBJ2-1	TRBD2	TGTGCCAGCAGCCCGGGACTAGCGGAGAACAATGAGCAGTTCTTC	CASSPGLAENNEQFF
TRBV19	NA	TRBJ2-7	TRBD2	TGTGCCAGTAGTACGCTGACTAGCGGGAGTGCCGGAGCCGAGCAGTACTTC	CASSTLTSGSAGAEQYF
TRBV28	NA	TRBJ2-2	TRBD2	TGTGCCAGCACTGGACTAGCGGGAGCTAACACCGGGGAGCTGTTTTTT	CASTGLAGANTGELFF
TRBV7-2	few	TRBJ2-3	TRBD2	TGTGCCAGCGGGGGGGGAGGGCCAGATACGCAGTATTTT	CASGGGGPDTQYF
TRBV6-6	NA	TRBJ1-2	TRBD1	TGTGCCAGCAGAATCGGGACAGGGGGCGACTATGGCTACACCTTC	CASRIGTGGDYGYTF
TRBV9	NA	TRBJ1-1	NA	TGTGCCAGCAGCGGGAAGGCTCGCGGTGCTGAAGCTTTCTTT	CASSGKARGAEAFF
TRBV19	once	TRBJ1-6	NA	TGTGCCAGTAGTCCTACAGGGATTTCACCCCTCCACTTT	CASSPTGISPLHF
TRBV4-2	NA	TRBJ1-4	TRBD1	TGTGCCAGCAGCCAAGGGGTAGGGGACAGAAATGAAAAACTGTTTTTT	CASSQGVGDRNEKLFF
TRBV6-1	NA	TRBJ2-7	NA	TGTGCCAGCAGTGAAGCCGGTCCCTCCTACGAGCAGTACTTC	CASSEAGPSYEQYF
TRBV4-2	once	TRBJ1-1	NA	TGTGCCAGCAGCCAAGATCGGGGGAACACTGAAGCTTTCTTT	CASSQDRGNTEAFF
TRBV24-1	NA	TRBJ2-3	TRBD1	TGTGCCACCAGTGATTCCGGGACAGGGGGAGGCACAGATACGCAGTATTTT	CATSDSGTGGGTDTQYF
TRBV27	NA	TRBJ1-2	TRBD1	TGTGCCAGTTCAGACAGGGGGTTGGGCTACACCTTC	CASSDRGLGYTF
TRBV2	NA	TRBJ1-4	TRBD1	TGTGCCAGCAGTTCCCGGGACAGAGTAACTAATGAAAAACTGTTTTTT	CASSSRDRVTNEKLFF
TRBV5-1	NA	TRBJ2-7	NA	TGCGCCAGCAGCTTGGAGTTCGCAGGTAACTACGAGCAGTACTTC	CASSLEFAGNYEQYF
TRBV4-1	NA	TRBJ2-7	NA	TGCGCCAGCAGCCAAGTCGGTTCCTACGAGCAGTACTTC	CASSQVGSYEQYF
TRBV5-6	NA	TRBJ1-2	NA	TGTGCCAGCAGCTACACAGGGCGAAACTATGGCTACACCTTC	CASSYTGRNYGYTF
TRBV2	NA	TRBJ2-7	TRBD2	TGTGCCAGCAGTTTAAGCGGGAGAGGGAGGACGTACGAGCAGTACTTC	CASSLSGRGRTYEQYF
TRBV9	once	TRBJ2-1	TRBD2	TGTGCCAGCAGCCTTACGCCGGGACTAGCGGGATATGAGCAGTTCTTC	CASSLTPGLAGYEQFF
TRBV28	many	TRBJ2-3	TRBD2	TGTGCCAGCAGTTCCTTGGGTGGGACTAGCAGTTTTTCGGATACGCAGTATTTT	CASSSLGGTSSFSDTQYF
TRBV28	NA	TRBJ2-7	TRBD2	TGTGCCAGCAGTCCCTCGACTAGCGGGAGCTACGAGCAGTACTTC	CASSPSTSGSYEQYF
TRBV7-3	NA	TRBJ2-6	NA	TGTGCCAGCAGCTTAGGGCATTCTGGGGCCAACGTCCTGACTTTC	CASSLGHSGANVLTF
TRBV19	once	TRBJ1-1	TRBD1	TGTGCCAGTAGTTTCCACAGGGGAATGAACACTGAAGCTTTCTTT	CASSFHRGMNTEAFF
TRBV10-2	few	TRBJ1-2	NA	TGCGCCAGCAGTGAGGCCAGGGGAGCTGGCTACACCTTC	CASSEARGAGYTF
TRBV19	NA	TRBJ1-5	NA	TGTGCCAGTAGTATAGATCTCCGGGTCAATCAGCCCCAGCATTTT	CASSIDLRVNQPQHF
TRBV10-3	NA	TRBJ2-1	TRBD2	TGTGCCATCACCGGTGGACTAGCGGGTGGAGGCAATGAGCAGTTCTTC	CAITGGLAGGGNEQFF
TRBV11-3	NA	TRBJ1-5	NA	TGTGCCAGCAGCTTTTGGCATCCCAATCAGCCCCAGCATTTT	CASSFWHPNQPQHF
TRBV9	NA	TRBJ2-7	NA	TGTGCCAGCAGCGTAGGTGATTTTGGGCAGCAGTACTTC	CASSVGDFGQQYF
TRBV2	NA	TRBJ1-2	TRBD1	TGTGCCAGCAGTGAAACAGGGGCTGACTATGGCTACACCTTC	CASSETGADYGYTF
TRBV7-2	NA	TRBJ1-2	NA	TGTGCCAGCTCTCGGACAGCTCTCTATGGCTACACCTTC	CASSRTALYGYTF
TRBV27	NA	TRBJ2-2	NA	TGTGCCAGCAGTCTTACACCCCGGGGAGCCGGGGAGCTGTTTTTT	CASSLTPRGAGELFF
TRBV5-1	NA	TRBJ2-4	NA	TGCGCCAGCAGCTTGAGACAGGTTGGAGCCAAAAACATTCAGTACTTC	CASSLRQVGAKNIQYF
TRBV24-1	NA	TRBJ2-1	TRBD1	TGTGCCACCAGTGATATGGGACAGGGACTTCTCAATGAGCAGTTCTTC	CATSDMGQGLLNEQFF
TRBV18	NA	TRBJ1-4	TRBD1	TGTGCCAGCTCACCCGGGACAGCGGCAACTAATGAAAAACTGTTTTTT	CASSPGTAATNEKLFF